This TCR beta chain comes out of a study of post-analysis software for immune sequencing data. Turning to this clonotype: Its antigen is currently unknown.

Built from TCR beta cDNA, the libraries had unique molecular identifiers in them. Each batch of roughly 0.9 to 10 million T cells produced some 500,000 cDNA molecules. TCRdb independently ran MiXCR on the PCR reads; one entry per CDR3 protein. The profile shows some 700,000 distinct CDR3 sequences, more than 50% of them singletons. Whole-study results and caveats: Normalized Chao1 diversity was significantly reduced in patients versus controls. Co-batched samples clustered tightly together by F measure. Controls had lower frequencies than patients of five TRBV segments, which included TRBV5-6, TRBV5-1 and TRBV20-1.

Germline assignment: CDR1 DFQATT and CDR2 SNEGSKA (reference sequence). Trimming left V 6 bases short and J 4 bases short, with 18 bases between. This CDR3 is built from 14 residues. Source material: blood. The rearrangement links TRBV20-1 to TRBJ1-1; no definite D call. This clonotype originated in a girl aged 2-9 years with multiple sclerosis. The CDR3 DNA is TGCAGTGCCGCTCCCCCATCCGGGAGCACTGAAGCTTTCTTT. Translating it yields CSAAPPSGSTEAFF.